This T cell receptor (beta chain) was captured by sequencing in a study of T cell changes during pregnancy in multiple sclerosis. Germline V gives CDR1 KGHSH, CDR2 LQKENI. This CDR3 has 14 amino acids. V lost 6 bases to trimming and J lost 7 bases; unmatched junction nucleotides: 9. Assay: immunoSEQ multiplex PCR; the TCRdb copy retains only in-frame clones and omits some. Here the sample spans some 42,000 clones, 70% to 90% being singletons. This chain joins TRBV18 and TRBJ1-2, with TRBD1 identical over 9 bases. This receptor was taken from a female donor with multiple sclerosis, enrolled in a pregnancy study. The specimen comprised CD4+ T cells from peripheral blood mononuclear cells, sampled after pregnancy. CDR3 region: CASSPTTGGTGYTF. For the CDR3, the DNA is TGTGCCAGCTCGCCTACTACAGGGGGCACTGGCTACACCTTC.